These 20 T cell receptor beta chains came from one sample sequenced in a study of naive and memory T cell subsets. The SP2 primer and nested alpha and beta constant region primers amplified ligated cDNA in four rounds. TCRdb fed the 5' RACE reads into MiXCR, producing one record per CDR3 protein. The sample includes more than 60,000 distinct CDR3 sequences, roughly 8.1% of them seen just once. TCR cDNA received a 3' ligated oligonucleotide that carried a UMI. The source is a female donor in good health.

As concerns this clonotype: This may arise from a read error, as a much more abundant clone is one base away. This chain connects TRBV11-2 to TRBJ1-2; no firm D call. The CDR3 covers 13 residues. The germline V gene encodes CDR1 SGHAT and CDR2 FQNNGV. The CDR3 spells CASEGATNYGYSF. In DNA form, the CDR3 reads TGTGCCAGTGAAGGCGCTACAAACTATGGCTACTCCTTC.

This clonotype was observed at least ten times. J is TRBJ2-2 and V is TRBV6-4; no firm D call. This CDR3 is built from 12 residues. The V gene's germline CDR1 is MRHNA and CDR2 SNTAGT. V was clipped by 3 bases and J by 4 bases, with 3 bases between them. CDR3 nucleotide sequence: TGTGCCAGCAGTGAGGGCACCGGGGAGCTGTTTTTT. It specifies CASSEGTGELFF.

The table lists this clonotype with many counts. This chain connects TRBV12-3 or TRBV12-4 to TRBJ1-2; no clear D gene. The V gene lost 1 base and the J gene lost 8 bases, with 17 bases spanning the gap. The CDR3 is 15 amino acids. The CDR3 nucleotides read TGTGCCAGCAGTTTAGGTATTGATACGCTTCACGGCTACACCTTC. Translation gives CASSLGIDTLHGYTF.

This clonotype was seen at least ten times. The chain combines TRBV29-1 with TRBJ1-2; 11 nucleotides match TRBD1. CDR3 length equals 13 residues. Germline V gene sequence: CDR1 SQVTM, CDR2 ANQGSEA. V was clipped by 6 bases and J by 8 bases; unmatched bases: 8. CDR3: CSVMDRGREGYTF. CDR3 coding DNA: TGCAGCGTGATGGACAGGGGGCGAGAAGGCTACACCTTC.

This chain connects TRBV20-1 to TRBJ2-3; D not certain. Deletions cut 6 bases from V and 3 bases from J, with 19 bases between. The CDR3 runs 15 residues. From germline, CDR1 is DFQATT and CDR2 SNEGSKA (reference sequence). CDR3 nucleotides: TGCAGTGCCAATAACCCTCTGGGGTGGACAGATACGCAGTATTTT. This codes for CSANNPLGWTDTQYF.

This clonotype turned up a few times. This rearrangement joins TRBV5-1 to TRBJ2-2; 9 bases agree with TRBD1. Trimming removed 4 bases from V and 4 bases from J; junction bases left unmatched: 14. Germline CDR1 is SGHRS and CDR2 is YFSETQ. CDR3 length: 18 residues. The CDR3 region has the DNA TGCGCCAGCAGCCTAGAGTACCGCGGGACAGGGTCCACCGGGGAGCTGTTTTTT. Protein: CASSLEYRGTGSTGELFF.

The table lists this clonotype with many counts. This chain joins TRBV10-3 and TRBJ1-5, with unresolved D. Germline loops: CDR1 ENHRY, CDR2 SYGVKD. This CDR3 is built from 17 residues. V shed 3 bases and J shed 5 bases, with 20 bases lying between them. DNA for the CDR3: TGTGCCATCAGTGAAAAGAATGTCCTTCGACGGGATCAGCCCCAGCATTTT. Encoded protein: CAISEKNVLRRDQPQHF.

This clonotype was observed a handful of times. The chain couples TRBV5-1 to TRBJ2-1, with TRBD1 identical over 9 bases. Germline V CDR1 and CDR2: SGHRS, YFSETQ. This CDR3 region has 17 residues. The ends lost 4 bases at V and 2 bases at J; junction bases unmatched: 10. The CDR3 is CASSPQGQGSTYNEQFF. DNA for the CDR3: TGCGCCAGCAGCCCACAGGGACAGGGAAGCACCTACAATGAGCAGTTCTTC.

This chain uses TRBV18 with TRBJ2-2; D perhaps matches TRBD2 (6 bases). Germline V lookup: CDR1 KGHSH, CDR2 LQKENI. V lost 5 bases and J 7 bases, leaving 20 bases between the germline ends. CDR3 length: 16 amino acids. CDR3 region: CASSGAGTAYSGELFF. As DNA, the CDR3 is TGTGCCAGCTCAGGAGCCGGGACTGCATATAGCGGGGAGCTGTTTTTT. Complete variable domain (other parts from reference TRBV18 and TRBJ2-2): NAGVMQNPRHLVRRRGQEARLRCSPMKGHSHVYWYRQLPEEGLKFMVYLQKENIIDESGMPKERFSAEFPKEGPSILRIQQVVRGDSAAYFCASSGAGTAYSGELFFGEGSRLTVL.

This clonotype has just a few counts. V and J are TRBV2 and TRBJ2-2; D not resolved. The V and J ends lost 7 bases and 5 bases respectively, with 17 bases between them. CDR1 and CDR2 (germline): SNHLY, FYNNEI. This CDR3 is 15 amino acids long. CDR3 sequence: CASTVDQTLTGELFF. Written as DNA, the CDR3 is TGTGCCAGCACCGTAGACCAGACGCTAACCGGGGAGCTGTTTTTT.

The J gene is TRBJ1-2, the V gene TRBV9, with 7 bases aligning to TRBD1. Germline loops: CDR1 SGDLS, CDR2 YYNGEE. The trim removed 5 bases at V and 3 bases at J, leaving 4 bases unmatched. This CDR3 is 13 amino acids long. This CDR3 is CASRGGGDYGYTF. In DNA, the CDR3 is TGTGCCAGCAGGGGAGGGGGCGACTATGGCTACACCTTC.

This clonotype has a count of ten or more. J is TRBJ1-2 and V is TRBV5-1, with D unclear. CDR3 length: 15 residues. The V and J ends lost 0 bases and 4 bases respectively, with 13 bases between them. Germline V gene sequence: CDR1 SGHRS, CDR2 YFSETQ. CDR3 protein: CASSLDSPGPYGYTF. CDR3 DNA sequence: TGCGCCAGCAGCTTGGATTCTCCAGGTCCCTATGGCTACACCTTC. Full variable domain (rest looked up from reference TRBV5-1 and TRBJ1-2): KAGVTQTPRYLIKTRGQQVTLSCSPISGHRSVSWYQQTPGQGLQFLFEYFSETQRNKGNFPGRFSGRQFSNSRSEMNVSTLELGDSALYLCASSLDSPGPYGYTFGSGTRLTVV.

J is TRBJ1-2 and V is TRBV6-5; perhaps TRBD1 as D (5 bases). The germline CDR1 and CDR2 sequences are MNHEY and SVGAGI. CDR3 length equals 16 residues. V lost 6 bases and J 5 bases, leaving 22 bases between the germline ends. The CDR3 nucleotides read TGTGCCAGCAGCTCCAGGGTGAAAAAACCCCCTTATGGCTACACCTTC. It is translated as CASSSRVKKPPYGYTF.

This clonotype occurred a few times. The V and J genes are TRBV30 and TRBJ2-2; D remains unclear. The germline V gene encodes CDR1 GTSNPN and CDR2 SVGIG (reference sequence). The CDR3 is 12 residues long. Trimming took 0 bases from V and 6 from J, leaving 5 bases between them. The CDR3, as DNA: TGTGCCTGGAGTGTAGAGGCCGGGGAGCTGTTTTTT. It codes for CAWSVEAGELFF. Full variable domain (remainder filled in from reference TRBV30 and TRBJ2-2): SQTIHQWPATLVQPVGSPLSLECTVEGTSNPNLYWYRQAAGRGLQLLFYSVGIGQISSEVPQNLSASRPQDRQFILSSKKLLLSDSGFYLCAWSVEAGELFFGEGSRLTVL.

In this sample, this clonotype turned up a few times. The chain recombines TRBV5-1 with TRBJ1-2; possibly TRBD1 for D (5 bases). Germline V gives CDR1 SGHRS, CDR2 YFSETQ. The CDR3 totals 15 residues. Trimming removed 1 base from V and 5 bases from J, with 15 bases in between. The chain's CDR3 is CASSLSGGREYGYTF. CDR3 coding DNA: TGCGCCAGCAGCTTGTCCGGGGGACGAGAATATGGCTACACCTTC.

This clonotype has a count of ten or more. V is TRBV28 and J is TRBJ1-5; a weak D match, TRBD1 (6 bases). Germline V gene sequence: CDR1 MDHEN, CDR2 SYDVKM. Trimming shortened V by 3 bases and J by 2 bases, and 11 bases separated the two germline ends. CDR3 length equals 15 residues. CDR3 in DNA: TGTGCCAGCAGTTTCCGGGGGGCCGGCAATCAGCCCCAGCATTTT. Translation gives CASSFRGAGNQPQHF.

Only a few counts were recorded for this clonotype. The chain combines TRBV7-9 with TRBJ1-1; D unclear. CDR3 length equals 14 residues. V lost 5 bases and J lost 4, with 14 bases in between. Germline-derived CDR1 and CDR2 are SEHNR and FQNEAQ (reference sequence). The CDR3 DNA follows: TGTGCCAGCAGCGTGATAATGGCGAGCACTGAAGCTTTCTTT. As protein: CASSVIMASTEAFF.

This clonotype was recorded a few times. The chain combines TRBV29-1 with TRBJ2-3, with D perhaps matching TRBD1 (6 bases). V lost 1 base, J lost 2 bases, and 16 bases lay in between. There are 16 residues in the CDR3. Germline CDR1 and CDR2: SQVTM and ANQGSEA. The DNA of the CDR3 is TGCAGCGTTGAAGTTAGCAGGGGCCAAGACACAGATACGCAGTATTTT. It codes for CSVEVSRGQDTDTQYF.

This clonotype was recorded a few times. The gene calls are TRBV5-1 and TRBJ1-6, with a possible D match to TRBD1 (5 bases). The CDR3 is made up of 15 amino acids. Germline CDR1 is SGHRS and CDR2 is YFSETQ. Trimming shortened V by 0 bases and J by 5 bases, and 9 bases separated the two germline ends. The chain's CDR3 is CASSLESGHNSPLHF. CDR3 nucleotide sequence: TGCGCCAGCAGCTTGGAGTCAGGGCATAATTCACCCCTCCACTTT.

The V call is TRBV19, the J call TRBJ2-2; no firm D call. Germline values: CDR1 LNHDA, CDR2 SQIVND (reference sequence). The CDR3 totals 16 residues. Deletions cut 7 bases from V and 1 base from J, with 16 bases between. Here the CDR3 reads CASMKGSGWNTGELFF. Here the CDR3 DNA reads TGTGCCAGTATGAAAGGGTCGGGCTGGAACACCGGGGAGCTGTTTTTT.